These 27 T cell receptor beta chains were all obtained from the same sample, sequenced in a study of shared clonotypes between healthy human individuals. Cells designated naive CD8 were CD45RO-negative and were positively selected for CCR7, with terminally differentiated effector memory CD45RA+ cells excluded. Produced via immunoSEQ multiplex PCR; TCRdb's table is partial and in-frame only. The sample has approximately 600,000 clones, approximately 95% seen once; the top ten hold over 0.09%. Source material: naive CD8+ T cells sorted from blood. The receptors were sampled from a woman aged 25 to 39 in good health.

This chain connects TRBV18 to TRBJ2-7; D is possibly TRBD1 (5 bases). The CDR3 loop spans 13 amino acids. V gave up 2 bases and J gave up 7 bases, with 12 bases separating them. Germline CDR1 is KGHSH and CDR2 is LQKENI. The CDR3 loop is CASSPTGPEEQYF. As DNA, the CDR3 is TGTGCCAGCTCACCAACAGGACCCGAGGAGCAGTACTTC. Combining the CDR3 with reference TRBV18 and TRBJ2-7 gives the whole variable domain NAGVMQNPRHLVRRRGQEARLRCSPMKGHSHVYWYRQLPEEGLKFMVYLQKENIIDESGMPKERFSAEFPKEGPSILRIQQVVRGDSAAYFCASSPTGPEEQYFGPGTRLTVT.

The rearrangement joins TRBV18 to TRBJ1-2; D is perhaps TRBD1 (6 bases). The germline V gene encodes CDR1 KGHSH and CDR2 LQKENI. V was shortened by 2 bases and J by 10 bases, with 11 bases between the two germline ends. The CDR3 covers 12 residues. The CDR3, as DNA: TGTGCCAGCTCACCAGGGGGCCGTGACTACACCTTC. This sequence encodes CASSPGGRDYTF.

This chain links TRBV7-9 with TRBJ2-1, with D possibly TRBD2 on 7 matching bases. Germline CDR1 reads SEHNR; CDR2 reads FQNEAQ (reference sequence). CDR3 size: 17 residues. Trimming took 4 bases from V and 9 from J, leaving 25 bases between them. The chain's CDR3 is CASSSPGAGEKVGEQFF. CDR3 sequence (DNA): TGTGCCAGCAGCTCCCCGGGGGCGGGAGAGAAGGTCGGTGAGCAGTTCTTC. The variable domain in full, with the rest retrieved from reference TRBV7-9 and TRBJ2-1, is DTGVSQNPRHKITKRGQNVTFRCDPISEHNRLYWYRQTLGQGPEFLTYFQNEAQLEKSRLLSDRFSAERPKGSFSTLEIQRTEQGDSAMYLCASSSPGAGEKVGEQFFGPGTRLTVL.

The CDR3 sequence: CASSLTWGRGYGYTF. DNA for the CDR3: TGTGCCAGCAGCTTGACTTGGGGCCGAGGGTATGGCTACACCTTC. The rearrangement uses TRBV5-4 and TRBJ1-2, with D maybe TRBD1 (5 bases). Germline loops: CDR1 SGHNT, CDR2 YYREEE (reference sequence). Trimming removed 1 base at V and 5 bases at J, with 15 bases between. The CDR3 contains 15 residues. The entire variable domain, with the rest obtained from reference TRBV5-4 and TRBJ1-2, is as follows: ETGVTQSPTHLIKTRGQQVTLRCSSQSGHNTVSWYQQALGQGPQFIFQYYREEENGRGNFPPRFSGLQFPNYSSELNVNALELDDSALYLCASSLTWGRGYGYTFGSGTRLTVV.

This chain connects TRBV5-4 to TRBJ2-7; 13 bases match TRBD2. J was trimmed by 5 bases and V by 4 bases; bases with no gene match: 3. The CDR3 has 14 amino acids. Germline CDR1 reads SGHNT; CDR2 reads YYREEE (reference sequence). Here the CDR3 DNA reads TGTGCCAGCAGCAGAGGACTAGCGGGAGACGAGCAGTACTTC. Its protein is CASSRGLAGDEQYF.

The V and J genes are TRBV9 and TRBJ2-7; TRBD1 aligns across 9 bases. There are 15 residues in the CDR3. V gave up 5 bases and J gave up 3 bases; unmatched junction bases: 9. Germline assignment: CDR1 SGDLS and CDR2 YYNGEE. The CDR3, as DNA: TGTGCCAGCAGTGCCGGGACAGGGTTTTTCTACGAGCAGTACTTC. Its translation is CASSAGTGFFYEQYF.

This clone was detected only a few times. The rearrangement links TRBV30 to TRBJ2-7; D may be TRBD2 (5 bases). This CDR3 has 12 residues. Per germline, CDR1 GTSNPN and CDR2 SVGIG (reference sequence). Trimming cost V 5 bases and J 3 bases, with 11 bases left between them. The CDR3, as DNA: TGTGCCTGGTCGGACTCGTACTACGAGCAGTACTTC. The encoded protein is CAWSDSYYEQYF. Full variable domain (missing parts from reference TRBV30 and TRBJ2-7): SQTIHQWPATLVQPVGSPLSLECTVEGTSNPNLYWYRQAAGRGLQLLFYSVGIGQISSEVPQNLSASRPQDRQFILSSKKLLLSDSGFYLCAWSDSYYEQYFGPGTRLTVT.

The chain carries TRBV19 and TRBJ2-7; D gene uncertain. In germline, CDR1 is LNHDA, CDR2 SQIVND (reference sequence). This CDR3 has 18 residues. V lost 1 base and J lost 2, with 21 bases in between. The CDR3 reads CASSIVYSRSRQTYEQYF. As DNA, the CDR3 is TGTGCCAGTAGTATAGTCTACTCCCGATCACGACAAACCTACGAGCAGTACTTC.

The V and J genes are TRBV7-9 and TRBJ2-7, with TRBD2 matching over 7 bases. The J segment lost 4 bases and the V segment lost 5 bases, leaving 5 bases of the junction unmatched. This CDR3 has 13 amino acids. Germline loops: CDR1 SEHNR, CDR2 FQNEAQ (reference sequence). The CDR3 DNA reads TGTGCCAGCAGCCCTGGGAGGGGATACGAGCAGTACTTC. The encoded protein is CASSPGRGYEQYF. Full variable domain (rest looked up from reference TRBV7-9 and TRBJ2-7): DTGVSQNPRHKITKRGQNVTFRCDPISEHNRLYWYRQTLGQGPEFLTYFQNEAQLEKSRLLSDRFSAERPKGSFSTLEIQRTEQGDSAMYLCASSPGRGYEQYFGPGTRLTVT.

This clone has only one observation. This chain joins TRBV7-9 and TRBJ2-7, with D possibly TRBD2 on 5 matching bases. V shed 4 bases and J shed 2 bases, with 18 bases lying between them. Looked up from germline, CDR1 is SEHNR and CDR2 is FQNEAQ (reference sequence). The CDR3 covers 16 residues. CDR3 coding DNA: TGTGCCAGCAGCTCCAGCGGAACCTTCAGACCCTACGAGCAGTACTTC. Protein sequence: CASSSSGTFRPYEQYF.

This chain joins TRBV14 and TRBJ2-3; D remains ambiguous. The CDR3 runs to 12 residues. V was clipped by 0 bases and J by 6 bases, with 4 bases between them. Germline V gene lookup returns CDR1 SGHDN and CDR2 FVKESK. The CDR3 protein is CASSQDKDTQYF. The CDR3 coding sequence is TGTGCCAGCAGCCAAGATAAGGATACGCAGTATTTT.

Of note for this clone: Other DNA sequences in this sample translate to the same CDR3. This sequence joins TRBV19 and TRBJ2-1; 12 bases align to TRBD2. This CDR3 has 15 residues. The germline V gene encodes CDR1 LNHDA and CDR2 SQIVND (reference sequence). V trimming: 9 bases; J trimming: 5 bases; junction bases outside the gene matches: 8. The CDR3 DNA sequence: TGTGCCAGCTCCTTACTAGCGGGGGGAAACAATGAGCAGTTCTTC. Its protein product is CASSLLAGGNNEQFF.

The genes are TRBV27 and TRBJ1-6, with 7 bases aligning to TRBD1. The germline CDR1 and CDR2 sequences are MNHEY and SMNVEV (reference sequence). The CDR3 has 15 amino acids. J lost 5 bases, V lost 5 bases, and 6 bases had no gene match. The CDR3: CASSPQGDNNSPLHF. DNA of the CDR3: TGTGCCAGCAGTCCCCAGGGGGATAATAATTCACCCCTCCACTTT.

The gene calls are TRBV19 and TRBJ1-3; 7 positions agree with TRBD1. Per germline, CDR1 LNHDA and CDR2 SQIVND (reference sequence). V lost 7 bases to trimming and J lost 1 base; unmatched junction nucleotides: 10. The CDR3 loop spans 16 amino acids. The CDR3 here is CASNDGQVISGNTIYF. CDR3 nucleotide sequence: TGTGCCAGTAACGACGGACAGGTGATTTCTGGAAACACCATATATTTT. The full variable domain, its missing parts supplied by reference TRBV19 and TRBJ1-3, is DGGITQSPKYLFRKEGQNVTLSCEQNLNHDAMYWYRQDPGQGLRLIYYSQIVNDFQKGDIAEGYSVSREKKESFPLTVTSAQKNPTAFYLCASNDGQVISGNTIYFGEGSWLTVV.

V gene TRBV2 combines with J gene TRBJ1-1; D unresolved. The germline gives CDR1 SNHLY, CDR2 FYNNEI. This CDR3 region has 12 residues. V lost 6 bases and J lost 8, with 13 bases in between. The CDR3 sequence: CASRDGSSEAFF. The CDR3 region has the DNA TGTGCCAGCAGGGATGGGAGCAGCGAAGCTTTCTTT.

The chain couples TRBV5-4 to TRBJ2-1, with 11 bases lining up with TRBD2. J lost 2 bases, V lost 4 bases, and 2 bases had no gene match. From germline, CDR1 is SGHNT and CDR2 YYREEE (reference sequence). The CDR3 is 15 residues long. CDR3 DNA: TGTGCCAGCAGCGTACTAGCGGGAGCCTACAATGAGCAGTTCTTC. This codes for CASSVLAGAYNEQFF.

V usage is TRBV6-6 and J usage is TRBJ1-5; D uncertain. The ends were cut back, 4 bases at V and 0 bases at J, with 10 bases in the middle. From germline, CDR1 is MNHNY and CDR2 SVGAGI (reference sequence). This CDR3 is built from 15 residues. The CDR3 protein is CASSFVLNSNQPQHF. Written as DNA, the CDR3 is TGTGCCAGCAGTTTCGTCCTGAATAGCAATCAGCCCCAGCATTTT.

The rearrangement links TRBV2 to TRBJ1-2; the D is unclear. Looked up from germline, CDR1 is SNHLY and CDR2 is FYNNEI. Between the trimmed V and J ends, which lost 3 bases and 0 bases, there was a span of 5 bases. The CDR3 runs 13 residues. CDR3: CASSDQPNYGYTF. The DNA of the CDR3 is TGTGCCAGCAGTGATCAGCCTAACTATGGCTACACCTTC.

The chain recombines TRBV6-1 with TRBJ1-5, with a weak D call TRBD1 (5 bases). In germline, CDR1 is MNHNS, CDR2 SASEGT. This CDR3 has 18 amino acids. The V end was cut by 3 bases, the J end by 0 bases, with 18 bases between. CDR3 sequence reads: CASSDQGVGKPSNQPQHF. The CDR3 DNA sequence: TGTGCCAGCAGTGACCAGGGTGTAGGGAAGCCTAGCAATCAGCCCCAGCATTTT.

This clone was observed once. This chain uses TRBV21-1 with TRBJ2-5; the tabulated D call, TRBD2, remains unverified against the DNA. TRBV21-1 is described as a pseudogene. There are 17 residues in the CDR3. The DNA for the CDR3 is TGTGCCAGCAGCAAAGGTTTGGGAGCGGGAGAACGGGAGACCCAGTACTTC. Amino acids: CASSKGLGAGERETQYF.

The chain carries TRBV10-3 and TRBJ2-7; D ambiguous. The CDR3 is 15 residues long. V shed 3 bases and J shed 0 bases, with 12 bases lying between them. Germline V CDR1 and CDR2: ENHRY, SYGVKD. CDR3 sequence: CAISEGQLSSYEQYF. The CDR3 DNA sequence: TGTGCCATCAGTGAAGGGCAGTTGAGCTCCTACGAGCAGTACTTC.

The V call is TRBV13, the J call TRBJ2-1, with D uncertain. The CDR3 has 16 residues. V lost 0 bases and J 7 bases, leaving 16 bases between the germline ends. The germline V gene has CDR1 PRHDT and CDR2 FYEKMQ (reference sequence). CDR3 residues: CASSLGRRRVLNEQFF. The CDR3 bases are TGTGCCAGCAGCTTAGGCCGGCGTCGGGTACTTAATGAGCAGTTCTTC.

The CDR3 here is CASSILSGSWHEQFF. The CDR3 DNA sequence: TGTGCCAGTAGTATTCTCAGCGGATCATGGCATGAGCAGTTCTTC. J is TRBJ2-1 and V is TRBV19; D might be TRBD2 (5 bases). The CDR3 extends over 15 amino acids. Germline V gene sequence: CDR1 LNHDA, CDR2 SQIVND (reference sequence). V lost 3 bases and J lost 8, with 17 bases in between. The full variable domain, rest sourced from reference TRBV19 and TRBJ2-1, is DGGITQSPKYLFRKEGQNVTLSCEQNLNHDAMYWYRQDPGQGLRLIYYSQIVNDFQKGDIAEGYSVSREKKESFPLTVTSAQKNPTAFYLCASSILSGSWHEQFFGPGTRLTVL.

CDR3 nucleotide sequence: TGTGCCAGCAGCTTAGGGTCTGGGGGCCACTATGGCTACACCTTC. Translating it yields CASSLGSGGHYGYTF. The V gene is TRBV7-8, the J gene TRBJ1-2, with D possibly TRBD1 on 6 matching bases. The CDR3 is made up of 15 amino acids. The germline V and J ends were trimmed by 1 base and 3 bases, with 12 bases remaining between them. Germline V gene lookup returns CDR1 SGHVS and CDR2 FQNEAQ.

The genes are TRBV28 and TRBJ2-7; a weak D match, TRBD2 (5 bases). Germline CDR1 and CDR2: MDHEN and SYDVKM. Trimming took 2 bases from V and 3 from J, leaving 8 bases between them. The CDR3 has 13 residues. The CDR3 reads CASSLTEDYEQYF. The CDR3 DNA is TGTGCCAGCAGTTTAACGGAGGACTACGAGCAGTACTTC.

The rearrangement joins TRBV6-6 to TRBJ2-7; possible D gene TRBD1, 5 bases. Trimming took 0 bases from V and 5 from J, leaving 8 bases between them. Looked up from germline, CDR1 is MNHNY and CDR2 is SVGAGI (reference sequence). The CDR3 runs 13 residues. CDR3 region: CASSYSKGHEQYF. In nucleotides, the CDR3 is TGTGCCAGCAGTTACTCGAAGGGGCACGAGCAGTACTTC.

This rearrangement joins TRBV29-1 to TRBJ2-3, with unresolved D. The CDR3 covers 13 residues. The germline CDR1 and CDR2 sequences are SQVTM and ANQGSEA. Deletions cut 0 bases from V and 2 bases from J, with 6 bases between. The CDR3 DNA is TGCAGCGTTGAAGAACAAAACACAGATACGCAGTATTTT. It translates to CSVEEQNTDTQYF.